The clone carrying this T cell receptor (beta chain) has only a few counts. Its matching antigen is unknown. This specimen comes from a study of beta chain features in type 1 diabetes. Study-wide results and limits: Any HLA-type effect on TCRB rearrangement remained unresolved here. Sequencing used cDNA, and cells with high TCR expression could therefore be over-represented. Among all four CD4+ subsets, Type 1 diabetes patients had TCRB CDR3s that were moderately but significantly shorter. Within patients, naive, central memory and Treg TCRB repertoires seemed more similar than within healthy donors.

This CDR3 is 13 amino acids long. Germline V CDR1 and CDR2: SGHNT, YYREEE (reference sequence). V dropped 1 base and J dropped 1 base, with 5 bases sitting between them. All of the isolated RNA was reverse transcribed, so expressed TCRB transcripts were sequenced. The data were produced by immunoSEQ multiplex PCR, yet TCRdb's version contains in-frame clones alone and is incomplete. The repertoire has roughly 400,000 clones, around 9.6% of them found once; the top ten carry about 0.64%. Blood was collected once per donor into heparin, averaging around 0.11 L. V gene TRBV5-4 combines with J gene TRBJ2-5; tentatively, D is TRBD1 (5 bases). The source material was central memory CD4+ T cells from blood. The sequence was collected from a man aged 25 to 45 with type 1 diabetes. CDR3 in amino acids: CASSLQGQETQYF. CDR3 in DNA: TGTGCCAGCAGCTTGCAGGGCCAAGAGACCCAGTACTTC.